This T cell receptor (beta chain) was sequenced in a study of prognosis after radiotherapy for stage I lung cancer. This CDR3 has 13 residues. The germline V gene has CDR1 MNHNS and CDR2 SASEGT. Trimming stripped 8 bases from V and 11 bases from J, with 21 bases between. Multiplex PCR in two rounds served to amplify TCR beta CDR3 from genomic DNA. It was primers specific to each TRBV and TRBJ gene that first-round PCR used. Each CDR3 protein gets one entry after TCRdb re-called the multiplex PCR reads with MiXCR. The sample comprises around 30,000 distinct CDR3 sequences, about 29% of which are singletons, and around 30% rests with the top ten.

The V call is TRBV6-1, the J call TRBJ1-2; D is unclear. The clonotype originates from a donor over 45 with non-small cell lung cancer. Sequenced material: PBMCs, taken before or after stereotactic body radiation therapy (not recorded which). CDR3 nucleotide sequence: TGTGCCAGCCAGCCAGGACTTAACTATAGATACACCTTC. Its translation: CASQPGLNYRYTF.